These 19 T cell receptor beta chains were sequenced from one sample in a study of shared clonotypes between healthy human individuals. CD45RO-negative, CCR7-selected cells formed the naive CD8 fraction, which excluded terminally differentiated effector memory CD45RA+ cells. TCRdb's table, derived via immunoSEQ multiplex PCR, lists solely in-frame clones and lacks some. Of hundreds of thousands of clones listed, 95% to 97% are singletons. Material: naive CD8+ T cells sorted from blood. The receptors here all came from a woman in her twenties or thirties in good health.

The chain uses TRBV15 and TRBJ2-7; TRBD2 is a possible D gene (6 bases). Trimming removed 7 bases at V and 2 bases at J, with 15 bases between. The CDR3 runs 14 residues. The germline V gene has CDR1 LNHNV and CDR2 YYDKDF (reference sequence). The CDR3 DNA reads TGTGCCACCACGTCTAGCGAGAGACCCTACGAGCAGTACTTC. Protein: CATTSSERPYEQYF.

The chain has TRBV28 and TRBJ2-7, with no clear D. Trimming stripped 2 bases from V and 6 bases from J, with 2 bases between. CDR1 and CDR2 from the germline V gene are MDHEN and SYDVKM. The CDR3 covers 10 residues. The CDR3 nucleotides read TGTGCCAGCAGTTTAGTCGAGCAGTACTTC. The encoded protein is CASSLVEQYF. Complete variable domain (other parts from reference TRBV28 and TRBJ2-7): DVKVTQSSRYLVKRTGEKVFLECVQDMDHENMFWYRQDPGLGLRLIYFSYDVKMKEKGDIPEGYSVSREKKERFSLILESASTNQTSMYLCASSLVEQYFGPGTRLTVT.

This chain's CDR3 is CASSPRFGYEQYF. The DNA of the CDR3 is TGTGCCAGCAGTCCCCGATTCGGCTACGAGCAGTACTTC. This rearrangement joins TRBV28 to TRBJ2-7; D gene ambiguous. V shed 5 bases and J shed 3 bases, with 11 bases lying between them. The CDR3 extends over 13 amino acids. CDR1 is MDHEN, CDR2 SYDVKM, per germline.

The chain uses TRBV4-1 and TRBJ2-1, with D tentatively TRBD2 (5 bases). The CDR3 contains 15 residues. Germline CDR1 is MGHRA and CDR2 is YSYEKL. V lost 3 bases to trimming and J lost 5 bases, with 14 bases between them. The CDR3 protein is CASSHGLSLNNEQFF. Here the CDR3 DNA reads TGCGCCAGCAGCCACGGACTCTCACTTAACAATGAGCAGTTCTTC.

The chain carries TRBV11-3 and TRBJ1-6; 7 bases align to TRBD1. With V trimmed by 0 bases and J by 8 bases, 7 bases remained unmatched. CDR1 and CDR2 from the germline V gene are SGHNT and YENEEA. The CDR3 consists of 16 residues. The CDR3 here is CASSLDRAGGDSPLHF. Written as DNA, the CDR3 is TGTGCCAGCAGCTTAGATCGGGCAGGGGGGGATTCACCCCTCCACTTT.

The genes are TRBV5-1 and TRBJ2-7; no firm D call. Germline-derived CDR1 and CDR2 are SGHRS and YFSETQ. The CDR3 consists of 13 residues. Trimming left V 4 bases short and J 2 bases short, with 10 bases between. The CDR3 DNA sequence: TGCGCCAGCAGCCCTGACACGACCTACGAGCAGTACTTC. Translating gives CASSPDTTYEQYF.

The V and J genes are TRBV27 and TRBJ2-7; D unresolved. Per the germline V gene, CDR1 is MNHEY and CDR2 is SMNVEV (reference sequence). The CDR3 is 13 residues long. Trimming left V 3 bases short and J 5 bases short, with 11 bases between. The CDR3 DNA reads TGTGCCAGCAGTTTGGATAGGGTCAACGAGCAGTACTTC. Translation: CASSLDRVNEQYF.

The chain employs TRBV9 and TRBJ2-7, with TRBD1 as a possible D gene (6 bases). The germline gives CDR1 SGDLS, CDR2 YYNGEE. This CDR3 has 14 amino acids. Trimming pared 0 bases from V and 6 bases from J, leaving 13 bases between. The CDR3 DNA sequence: TGTGCCAGCAGCGTAGCGGCACAGGGCGGCGAGCAGTACTTC. This gives the protein CASSVAAQGGEQYF.

CDR3 sequence: CASSVDLGQETQYF. The DNA for the CDR3 is TGTGCCAGCAGCGTAGATCTCGGTCAAGAGACCCAGTACTTC. This chain joins TRBV9 and TRBJ2-5; D unresolved. The CDR3 is made up of 14 amino acids. Germline CDR1 reads SGDLS; CDR2 reads YYNGEE. The germline V and J ends were trimmed by 0 bases and 2 bases, with 8 bases remaining between them.

The V gene is TRBV4-2, the J gene TRBJ2-1; D is undetermined. V dropped 4 bases and J dropped 0 bases, with 10 bases sitting between them. Per germline, CDR1 LGHNA and CDR2 YNFKEQ. This CDR3 comprises 15 residues. CDR3 in amino acids: CASSPTRSSYNEQFF. CDR3 DNA: TGTGCCAGCAGCCCCACCCGAAGCTCCTACAATGAGCAGTTCTTC.

The chain joins TRBV7-8 to TRBJ2-1, with D possibly being TRBD2 (6 bases). This CDR3 is built from 17 residues. CDR1 is SGHVS, CDR2 FQNEAQ, per germline. With 1 base removed from V and 0 bases from J, the gap between germline ends came to 13 bases. The CDR3 sequence is CASSLDPSASSYNEQFF. The CDR3 DNA sequence: TGTGCCAGCAGCTTAGATCCTAGCGCGAGCTCCTACAATGAGCAGTTCTTC.

This clone appeared once. The chain uses TRBV7-9 and TRBJ2-7, with D perhaps matching TRBD1 (6 bases). Per germline, CDR1 SEHNR and CDR2 FQNEAQ (reference sequence). There are 14 residues in the CDR3. The V gene lost 2 bases and the J gene lost 4 bases, with 12 bases spanning the gap. In nucleotides, the CDR3 is TGTGCCAGCAGCTTAACATTTAGGGGGTACGAGCAGTACTTC. It yields the protein CASSLTFRGYEQYF. Complete variable domain (other parts from reference TRBV7-9 and TRBJ2-7): DTGVSQNPRHKITKRGQNVTFRCDPISEHNRLYWYRQTLGQGPEFLTYFQNEAQLEKSRLLSDRFSAERPKGSFSTLEIQRTEQGDSAMYLCASSLTFRGYEQYFGPGTRLTVT.

The gene calls are TRBV4-1 and TRBJ1-1, with 10 nucleotides matching TRBD1. Germline CDR1 and CDR2: MGHRA and YSYEKL. J was trimmed by 4 bases and V by 4 bases; bases with no gene match: 15. CDR3 length: 18 residues. The CDR3 bases are TGCGCCAGCAGCCCCGGACAGGGGGAATCCTTTTTGGGCACTGAAGCTTTCTTT. The encoded protein is CASSPGQGESFLGTEAFF.

The chain links TRBV2 to TRBJ2-5; D gene ambiguous. The J call may be mistaken, given a closer DNA end match to TRBJ2-7. The germline V gene has CDR1 SNHLY and CDR2 FYNNEI. CDR3 size: 14 residues. The DNA for the CDR3 is TGTGCCAGCAGAAGGGATTCAGCTTCCTACGAGCAGTACTTC. Amino acid sequence: CASRRDSASYEQYF.

V is TRBV10-3 and J is TRBJ2-5, with TRBD1 matching 7 bases. Trimming removed 3 bases from V and 0 bases from J; junction bases left unmatched: 4. There are 15 residues in the CDR3. Germline loops: CDR1 ENHRY, CDR2 SYGVKD. DNA of the CDR3: TGTGCCATCAGTGACCCCGACAGGGACCAAGAGACCCAGTACTTC. Amino acid sequence: CAISDPDRDQETQYF.

Only one count was recorded for this clone. The rearrangement joins TRBV28 to TRBJ1-5; D might be TRBD1 (6 bases). The CDR3 runs 17 residues. Germline-derived CDR1 and CDR2 are MDHEN and SYDVKM. The germline V and J ends were trimmed by 2 bases and 0 bases, with 14 bases remaining between them. The CDR3 loop reads CASSLPDRTYSNQPQHF. Written as DNA, the CDR3 is TGTGCCAGCAGTTTACCGGACAGAACCTATAGCAATCAGCCCCAGCATTTT.

The V call is TRBV10-3, the J call TRBJ2-7; 13 bases fit TRBD2. Trimming took 7 bases from V and 5 from J; bases not matched to a gene: 5. Germline values: CDR1 ENHRY, CDR2 SYGVKD. The CDR3 has 14 amino acids. The CDR3 bases are TGTGCCATCAAAACCGGGACTAGCGGGGACGAGCAGTACTTC. Translation: CAIKTGTSGDEQYF.

The chain joins TRBV28 to TRBJ2-7; no firm D call. V dropped 3 bases and J dropped 5 bases, with 8 bases sitting between them. CDR3 size: 12 residues. Germline CDR1 and CDR2: MDHEN and SYDVKM. The CDR3 region is CASSFPTNEQYF. Here the CDR3 DNA reads TGTGCCAGCAGTTTCCCCACCAACGAGCAGTACTTC.

The chain combines TRBV4-1 with TRBJ2-5, with D unresolved. The J call is in doubt because the DNA end fits TRBJ2-7 better. Germline CDR1 and CDR2: MGHRA and YSYEKL. The CDR3 consists of 17 residues. The CDR3 spells CASSPRPATTGAYEQYF. DNA for the CDR3: TGCGCCAGCAGCCCTAGGCCCGCAACAACCGGTGCCTACGAGCAGTACTTC.